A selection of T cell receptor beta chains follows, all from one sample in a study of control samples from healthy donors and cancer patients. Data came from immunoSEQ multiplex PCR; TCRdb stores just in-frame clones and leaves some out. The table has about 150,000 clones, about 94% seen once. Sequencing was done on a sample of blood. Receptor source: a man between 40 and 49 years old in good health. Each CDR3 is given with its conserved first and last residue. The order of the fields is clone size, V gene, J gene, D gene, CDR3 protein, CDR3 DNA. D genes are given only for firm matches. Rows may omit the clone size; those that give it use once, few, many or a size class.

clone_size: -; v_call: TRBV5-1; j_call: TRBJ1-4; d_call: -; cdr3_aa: CASSVEGREKLFF; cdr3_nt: TGCGCCAGCAGTGTGGAGGGGCGGGAAAAACTGTTTTTT
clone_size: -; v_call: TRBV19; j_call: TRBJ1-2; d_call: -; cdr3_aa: CASSILRLGGYTF; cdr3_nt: TGTGCCAGTAGTATACTCCGTCTCGGGGGCTACACCTTC
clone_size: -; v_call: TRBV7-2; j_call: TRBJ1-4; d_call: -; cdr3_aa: CASSLEVGKLFF; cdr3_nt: TGTGCCAGCAGCTTAGAAGTGGGAAAACTGTTTTTT
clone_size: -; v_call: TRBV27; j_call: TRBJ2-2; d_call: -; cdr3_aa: CASSLGANTGELFF; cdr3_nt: TGTGCCAGCAGTTTAGGCGCGAACACCGGGGAGCTGTTTTTT
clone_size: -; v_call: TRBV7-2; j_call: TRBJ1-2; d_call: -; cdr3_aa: CASSSTDGYTF; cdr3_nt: TGTGCCAGCAGCTCGACAGACGGCTACACCTTC
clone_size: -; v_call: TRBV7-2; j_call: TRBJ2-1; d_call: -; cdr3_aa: CASSLGVGFVYNEQFF; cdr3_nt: TGTGCCAGCAGCTTAGGGGTGGGTTTTGTCTACAATGAGCAGTTCTTC
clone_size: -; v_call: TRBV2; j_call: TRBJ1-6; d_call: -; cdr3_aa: CASSEVGAGRDSPLHF; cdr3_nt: TGTGCCAGCAGTGAAGTTGGGGCAGGGAGAGATTCACCCCTCCACTTT
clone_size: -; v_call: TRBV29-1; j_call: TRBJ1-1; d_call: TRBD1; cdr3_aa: CSSRDRGTGTEAFF; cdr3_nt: TGCAGCTCCCGGGACAGGGGGACAGGGACTGAAGCTTTCTTT
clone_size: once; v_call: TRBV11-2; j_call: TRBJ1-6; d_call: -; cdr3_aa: CASSLIPRVGSPLHF; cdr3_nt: TGTGCCAGCAGCTTAATCCCCCGAGTCGGTTCACCCCTCCACTTT
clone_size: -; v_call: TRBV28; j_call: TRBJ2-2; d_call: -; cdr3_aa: CASSLATRSTGELFF; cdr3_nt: TGTGCCAGCAGTTTAGCCACCCGAAGCACCGGGGAGCTGTTTTTT
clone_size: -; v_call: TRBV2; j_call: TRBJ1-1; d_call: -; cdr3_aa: CASSGVTDPEAFF; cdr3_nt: TGTGCCAGCAGTGGGGTAACGGACCCTGAAGCTTTCTTT
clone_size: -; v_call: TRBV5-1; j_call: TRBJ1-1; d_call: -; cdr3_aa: CASSGNNMNTEAFF; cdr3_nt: TGCGCCAGCTCCGGGAACAACATGAACACTGAAGCTTTCTTT
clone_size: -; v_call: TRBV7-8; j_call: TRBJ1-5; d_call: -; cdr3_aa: CASSFLGGGQPQHF; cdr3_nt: TGTGCCAGCAGCTTCTTGGGGGGAGGGCAGCCCCAGCATTTT
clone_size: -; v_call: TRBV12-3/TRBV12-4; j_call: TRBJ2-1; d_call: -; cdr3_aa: CASTPRGRDEQFF; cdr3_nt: TGTGCCAGCACCCCCAGGGGCCGGGATGAGCAGTTCTTC
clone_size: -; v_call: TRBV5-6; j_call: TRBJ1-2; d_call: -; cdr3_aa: CASSLGRGRPLHGYTF; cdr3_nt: TGTGCCAGCAGCTTGGGTCGGGGCAGGCCTCTACATGGCTACACCTTC
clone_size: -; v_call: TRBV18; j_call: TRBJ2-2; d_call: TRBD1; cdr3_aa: CASSPPTGGNGELFF; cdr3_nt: TGTGCCAGCTCACCACCGACAGGGGGAAACGGGGAGCTGTTTTTT
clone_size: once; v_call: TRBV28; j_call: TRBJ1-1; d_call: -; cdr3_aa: CATYRDEAAEAFF; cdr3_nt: TGTGCCACCTACAGGGACGAGGCGGCTGAAGCTTTCTTT
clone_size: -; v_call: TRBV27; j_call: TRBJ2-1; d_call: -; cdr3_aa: CASTTQGLKRYNEQFF; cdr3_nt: TGTGCCAGCACCACTCAGGGACTTAAAAGGTACAATGAGCAGTTCTTC
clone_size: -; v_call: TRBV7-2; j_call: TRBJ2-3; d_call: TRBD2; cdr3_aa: CASSHRASGGGDTQYF; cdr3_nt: TGTGCCAGCAGTCATAGGGCTAGCGGGGGGGGAGATACGCAGTATTTT
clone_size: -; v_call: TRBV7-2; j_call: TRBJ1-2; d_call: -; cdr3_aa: CASSLGQPGGYTF; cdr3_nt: TGTGCCAGCAGCTTAGGACAGCCGGGGGGCTACACCTTC
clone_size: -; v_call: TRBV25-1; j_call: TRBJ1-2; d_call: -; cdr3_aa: CAARGGFGYTF; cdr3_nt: TGTGCCGCAAGGGGAGGATTCGGCTACACCTTC
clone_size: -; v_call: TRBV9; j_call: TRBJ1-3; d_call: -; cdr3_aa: CASSAQQEGTTIYF; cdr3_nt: TGTGCCAGCAGCGCACAACAGGAGGGGACAACCATATATTTT
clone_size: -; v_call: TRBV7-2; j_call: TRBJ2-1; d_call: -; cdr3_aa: CASSDSFFDEQFF; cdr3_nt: TGTGCCAGCAGTGACAGTTTCTTCGATGAGCAGTTCTTC
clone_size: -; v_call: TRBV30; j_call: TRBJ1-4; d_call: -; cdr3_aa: CAWSPGLGEKLFF; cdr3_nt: TGTGCCTGGAGCCCCGGACTTGGTGAAAAACTGTTTTTT
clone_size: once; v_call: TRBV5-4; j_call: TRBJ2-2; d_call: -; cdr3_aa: CASSAGAGGVNTGELFF; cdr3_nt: TGTGCCAGCAGCGCGGGTGCCGGGGGAGTTAACACCGGGGAGCTGTTTTTT
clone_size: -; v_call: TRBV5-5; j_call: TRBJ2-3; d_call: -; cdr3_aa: CASSPNLGGSTDTQYF; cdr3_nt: TGTGCCAGCAGCCCGAACTTAGGGGGAAGCACAGATACGCAGTATTTT
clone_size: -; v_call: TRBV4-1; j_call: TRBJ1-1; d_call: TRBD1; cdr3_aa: CASSQGPARGLSGTEAFF; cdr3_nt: TGCGCCAGCAGCCAAGGCCCCGCCAGGGGGCTTTCGGGAACTGAAGCTTTCTTT
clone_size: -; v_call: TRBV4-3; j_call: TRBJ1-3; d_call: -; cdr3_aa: CASSQDRRFGDPIYF; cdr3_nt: TGCGCCAGCAGCCAAGATAGGCGGTTCGGAGACCCCATATATTTT
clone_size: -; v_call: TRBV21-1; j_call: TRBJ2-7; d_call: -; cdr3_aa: CASSKTGHHYEQYF; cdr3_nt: TGTGCCAGCAGCAAGACGGGACACCATTACGAGCAGTACTTC
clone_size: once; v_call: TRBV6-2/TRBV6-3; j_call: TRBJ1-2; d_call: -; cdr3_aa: CASSDFLNYGYTF; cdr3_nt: TGTGCCAGCAGTGACTTTCTAAACTATGGCTACACCTTC
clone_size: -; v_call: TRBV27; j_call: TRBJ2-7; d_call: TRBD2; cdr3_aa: CASSFVGGSNEQYF; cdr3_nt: TGTGCCAGCAGTTTTGTGGGGGGGAGCAACGAGCAGTACTTC
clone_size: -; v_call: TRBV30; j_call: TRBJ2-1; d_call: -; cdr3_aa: CAWRDPGTSYNEQFF; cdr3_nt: TGTGCCTGGAGGGATCCCGGGACATCCTACAATGAGCAGTTCTTC
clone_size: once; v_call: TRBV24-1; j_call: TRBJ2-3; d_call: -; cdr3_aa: CATSDFESRTDTQYF; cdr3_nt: TGTGCCACCAGTGATTTCGAGTCCAGAACAGATACGCAGTATTTT
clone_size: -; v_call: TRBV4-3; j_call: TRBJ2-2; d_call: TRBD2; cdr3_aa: CASSLGLAGGQGGELFF; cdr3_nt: TGCGCCAGCAGCCTCGGCCTAGCGGGGGGGCAAGGCGGGGAGCTGTTTTTT
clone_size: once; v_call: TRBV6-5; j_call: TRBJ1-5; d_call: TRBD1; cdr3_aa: CASRSGTGNQPQHF; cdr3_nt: TGTGCCAGCAGATCCGGGACAGGCAATCAGCCCCAGCATTTT
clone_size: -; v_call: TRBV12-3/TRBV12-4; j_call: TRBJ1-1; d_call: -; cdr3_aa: CASSVSGGAFF; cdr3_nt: TGTGCCAGCAGCGTTAGCGGAGGCGCTTTCTTT
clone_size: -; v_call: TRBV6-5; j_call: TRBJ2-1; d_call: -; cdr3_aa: CASKTTGTHNEQFF; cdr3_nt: TGTGCCAGCAAGACAACGGGCACACACAATGAGCAGTTCTTC
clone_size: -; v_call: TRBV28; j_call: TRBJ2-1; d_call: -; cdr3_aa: CASSLRTANQFF; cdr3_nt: TGTGCCAGCAGTTTACGGACGGCTAATCAGTTCTTC
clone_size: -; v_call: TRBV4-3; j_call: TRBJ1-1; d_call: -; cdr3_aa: CASSQMGWAGGEAFF; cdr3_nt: TGCGCCAGCAGCCAAATGGGGTGGGCGGGAGGTGAAGCTTTCTTT
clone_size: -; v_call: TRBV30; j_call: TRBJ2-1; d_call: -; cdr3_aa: CAWTADSYYNEQFF; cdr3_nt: TGTGCCTGGACGGCCGACAGTTACTACAATGAGCAGTTCTTC
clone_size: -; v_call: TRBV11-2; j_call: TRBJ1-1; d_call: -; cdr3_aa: CASSFRQQNTEAFF; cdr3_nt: TGTGCCAGCAGCTTCCGACAGCAGAACACTGAAGCTTTCTTT
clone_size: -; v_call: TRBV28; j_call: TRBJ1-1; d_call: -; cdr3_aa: CASSLPERGLTAEAFF; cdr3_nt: TGTGCCAGCAGTTTGCCCGAACGGGGGTTGACGGCTGAAGCTTTCTTT
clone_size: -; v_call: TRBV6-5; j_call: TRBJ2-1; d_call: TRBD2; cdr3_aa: CASSYLAGGNNEQFF; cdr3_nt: TGTGCCAGCAGTTACCTAGCGGGGGGGAACAATGAGCAGTTCTTC
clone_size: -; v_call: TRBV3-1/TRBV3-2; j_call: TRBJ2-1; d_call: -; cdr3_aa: CASSQDRGAYNEQFF; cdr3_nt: TGTGCCAGCAGCCAAGATCGCGGGGCCTACAATGAGCAGTTCTTC
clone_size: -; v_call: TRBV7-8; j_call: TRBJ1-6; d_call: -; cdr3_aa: CASSFSGGGRTINSPLHF; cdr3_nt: TGTGCCAGCAGTTTTAGCGGGGGGGGGCGAACTATTAATTCACCCCTCCACTTT